Given below is one T cell receptor (beta chain) in context. This record belongs to a study of low-dose radiotherapy and immunotherapy resistance in tumors. In the study overall: Treatment of Cohort 1 consisted of 0.5 Gy per fraction every 2 weeks, adding up to 6.5 Gy.

TRAV and TRBV primers primed cDNA for both TCRalpha and TCRbeta. Both a constant-region primer and a V-primer adapter served to amplify TCRs across roughly 20 PCR cycles. TCRdb reprocessed the reads via MiXCR and lists one record per CDR3 protein. The data show tens of thousands of distinct CDR3 sequences, 18% seen once. Germline CDR1 is KGHDR and CDR2 is SFDVKD. V dropped 8 bases and J dropped 6; count of bases not matched to a gene: 6. There are 13 residues in the CDR3. Time point indicated: before trial treatment. Administered to the donors were nivolumab, ipilimumab, aspirin, low-dose cyclophosphamide and low-dose radiotherapy.

The TCR originated in a male donor with prostate cancer. The specimen was PBMCs, collected before treatment. The gene calls are TRBV24-1 and TRBJ1-5; 7 bases map to TRBD1. The chain's CDR3 is CATIWTGSQPQHF. The CDR3 DNA reads TGTGCCACCATATGGACAGGTTCTCAGCCCCAGCATTTT.